This T cell receptor beta chain was recovered during a study of radiotherapy plus CTLA-4 blockade in lung cancer. Trimming removed 4 bases from V and 5 bases from J; junction bases left unmatched: 4. CDR3 size: 14 residues. Germline CDR1 GTSNPN, CDR2 SVGIG (reference sequence). TCRdb keeps only in-frame clones here, not all; method: immunoSEQ multiplex PCR. The repertoire holds roughly 42,000 clones, with roughly 60% as singletons. The origin of this receptor is a human donor with non-small cell lung cancer who had a partial response to radiotherapy plus ipilimumab. The sequencing used peripheral blood, collected from a patient treated with radiotherapy plus ipilimumab. The chain has TRBV30 and TRBJ2-3; 12 bases line up with TRBD2. In DNA form, the CDR3 reads TGTGCCTGGAAAAGACTAGCGGGGGAAGATACGCAGTATTTT. It encodes CAWKRLAGEDTQYF.